The text below deals with one T cell receptor (beta chain). The sample belongs to a study of blood T cells in healthy people across ages. Sample-barcoded 5' priming and a J-beta primer mix drove a second PCR of roughly 7 to 11 cycles. TCRdb re-called the 5' RACE reads through MiXCR, storing one row per CDR3 protein. This table has about a million distinct CDR3 sequences, more than 30% appearing once. All donors came from Russia, were Caucasian and healthy, and spanned ages about 6 to 100. The germline V gene encodes CDR1 LNHNV and CDR2 YYDKDF (reference sequence). The CDR3 sequence is 15 residues long. Trimming stripped 1 base from V and 0 bases from J, with 6 bases between.

The sequence was obtained from a man younger than 35 in good health. The sequencing input was blood. This chain links TRBV15 with TRBJ1-4; D is undetermined. CDR3 amino acids: CATSRGTATNEKLFF. The CDR3 coding sequence is TGTGCCACCAGCAGAGGTACAGCAACTAATGAAAAACTGTTTTTT.